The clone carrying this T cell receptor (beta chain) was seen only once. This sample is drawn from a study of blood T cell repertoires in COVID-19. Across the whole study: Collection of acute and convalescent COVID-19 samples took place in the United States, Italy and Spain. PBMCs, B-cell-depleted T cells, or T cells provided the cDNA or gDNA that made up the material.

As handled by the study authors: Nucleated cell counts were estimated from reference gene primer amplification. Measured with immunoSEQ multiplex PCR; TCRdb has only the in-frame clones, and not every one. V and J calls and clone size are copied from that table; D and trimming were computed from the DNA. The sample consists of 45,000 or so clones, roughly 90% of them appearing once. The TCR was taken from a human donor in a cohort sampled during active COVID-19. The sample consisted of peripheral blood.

The CDR3 DNA reads TGTGCCAGCAGCCCTGGGGGAGGCGGCTACACCTTC. It translates to CASSPGGGGYTF. This chain joins TRBV7-9 and TRBJ1-2; D possibly corresponds to TRBD1 (5 bases). Trimming left V 5 bases short and J 8 bases short, with 12 bases between. The CDR3 runs to 12 residues. Germline V gives CDR1 SEHNR, CDR2 FQNEAQ (reference sequence).